Following are 10 T cell receptor beta chains from one sample sequenced in a study of T-cell memory formation after mild COVID-19. TCRdb reprocessed the 5' RACE reads with MiXCR, giving one entry per CDR3 protein. The sample contains about 5,000 distinct CDR3 sequences, around 42% of which appear only once. The specimen sequenced was PBMCs or a T cell subset sorted from them (not recorded which). The origin of the receptors is an adult who had mild COVID-19 (a few samples of this study predate the infection). Cell type and time point are not known.

V is TRBV29-1 and J is TRBJ2-5; 8 bases align to TRBD2. J was trimmed by 1 base and V by 7 bases; bases with no gene match: 2. The CDR3 length is 12 residues. The V gene's germline CDR1 is SQVTM and CDR2 ANQGSEA. CDR3 region: CSGGTSQETQYF. CDR3 in DNA: TGCAGCGGTGGGACTAGCCAAGAGACCCAGTACTTC.

The chain links TRBV7-9 to TRBJ1-2; 7 nucleotides line up with TRBD1. J lost 7 bases, V lost 3 bases, and 8 bases had no gene match. Per the germline V gene, CDR1 is SEHNR and CDR2 is FQNEAQ (reference sequence). The length of the CDR3 is 14 residues. In DNA, the CDR3 is TGTGCCAGCAGCTTGGCAGGGGGAAGAGGTGGCTACACCTTC. Translating gives CASSLAGGRGGYTF.

In its sample, this clonotype ranks as medium-sized (0.01 to 0.1%). The rearrangement joins TRBV19 to TRBJ2-2; TRBD1 matches 8 bases. The CDR3 spans 15 residues. CDR1 is LNHDA and CDR2 is SQIVND in the germline V gene (reference sequence). V dropped 5 bases and J dropped 3; count of bases not matched to a gene: 5. The CDR3 here is CASSLGQGDTGELFF. In DNA form, the CDR3 reads TGTGCCAGTAGTTTAGGACAGGGAGACACCGGGGAGCTGTTTTTT.

This clonotype is judged medium-sized (0.01 to 0.1%). The gene calls are TRBV7-9 and TRBJ1-2; D is uncertain. The CDR3 is 15 amino acids. V was shortened by 0 bases and J by 3 bases, with 11 bases between the two germline ends. Germline V gene sequence: CDR1 SEHNR, CDR2 FQNEAQ (reference sequence). In DNA, the CDR3 is TGTGCCAGCAGCTTAGCAGGTGGAGGGTACTATGGCTACACCTTC. This encodes CASSLAGGGYYGYTF.

This clonotype showed up just once. The V and J genes are TRBV7-9 and TRBJ2-7; 12 bases fit TRBD2. J was trimmed by 3 bases and V by 2 bases; bases with no gene match: 5. Per germline, CDR1 SEHNR and CDR2 FQNEAQ (reference sequence). The CDR3 covers 16 residues. The CDR3 reads CASSLTGTSGRYEQYF. DNA of the CDR3: TGTGCCAGCAGCTTAACTGGGACTAGCGGGCGCTACGAGCAGTACTTC.

V usage is TRBV12-3 or TRBV12-4 and J usage is TRBJ2-2; the D gene could be TRBD1 or TRBD2 (7 bases each). CDR3 length equals 15 residues. The V and J ends lost 3 bases and 6 bases respectively, with 14 bases between them. CDR3 sequence: CASSFRGREAGELFF. CDR3 bases: TGTGCCAGCAGTTTCAGGGGGAGGGAGGCCGGGGAGCTGTTTTTT.

This sequence joins TRBV18 and TRBJ2-1; 7 nucleotides match TRBD1. CDR1 and CDR2 from the germline V gene are KGHSH and LQKENI. V was pared by 6 bases and J by 5 bases, with 7 bases of the junction left unmatched. The CDR3 is 14 residues long. CDR3: CASSPRTGNNEQFF. The CDR3 nucleotides read TGTGCCAGCTCCCCAAGGACAGGAAACAATGAGCAGTTCTTC.

This clonotype counts as medium-sized. The chain recombines TRBV4-2 with TRBJ2-1; 7 bases map to TRBD1. Germline CDR1 reads LGHNA; CDR2 reads YNFKEQ. The V segment lost 2 bases and the J segment 4 bases; nucleotides outside the gene matches: 5. The length of the CDR3 is 15 residues. Here the CDR3 reads CASSQWTGAYNEQFF. CDR3 bases: TGTGCCAGCAGCCAATGGACAGGAGCTTACAATGAGCAGTTCTTC.

This clonotype counts as medium-sized. This chain links TRBV6-2 or TRBV6-3 with TRBJ2-2; D unresolved. Trimming stripped 0 bases from V and 4 bases from J, with 6 bases between. Germline V gene data show CDR1 as MNHEY and CDR2 as SVGEGT. The CDR3 spans 14 residues. The CDR3 DNA reads TGTGCCAGCAGTTACTCAGGCACCACCGGGGAGCTGTTTTTT. It yields the protein CASSYSGTTGELFF.

By share, this clonotype counts as medium-sized (0.01 to 0.1%). The chain has TRBV15 and TRBJ1-2; no firm D call. CDR1 and CDR2 (germline): LNHNV, YYDKDF (reference sequence). The CDR3 runs 13 residues. Deletions cut 5 bases from V and 4 bases from J, with 11 bases between. CDR3 residues: CATSEPDTYGYTF. The CDR3 bases are TGTGCCACCAGCGAACCCGACACCTATGGCTACACCTTC. Combining the CDR3 with reference TRBV15 and TRBJ1-2 gives the whole variable domain DAMVIQNPRYQVTQFGKPVTLSCSQTLNHNVMYWYQQKSSQAPKLLFHYYDKDFNNEADTPDNFQSRRPNTSFCFLDIRSPGLGDTAMYLCATSEPDTYGYTFGSGTRLTVV.